This T cell receptor beta chain was sequenced for a study of shared clonotypes between healthy human individuals. CD45RA+ naive and CD45RA-negative memory subsets were separated from CD4+ cells. The authors distributed each subset's genomic DNA evenly over several immunoSEQ plates. TCRdb keeps only in-frame clones here, not all; method: immunoSEQ multiplex PCR. The data contain 500,000 to 550,000 clones, 90% to 97% of them singletons. V was cut by 3 bases and J by 2 bases, with 11 bases left in between. Germline CDR1 reads MDHEN; CDR2 reads SYDVKM. The CDR3 is made up of 15 amino acids. The source material was naive CD4+ T cells sorted from blood. Stated subset: CD45RA+ positively selected. The chain has TRBV28 and TRBJ2-1, with D perhaps matching TRBD1 or TRBD2 (5 bases each). This clonotype was sampled from a woman in her thirties in good health. The chain's CDR3 is CASSFRLGAYNEQFF. The CDR3 DNA reads as TGTGCCAGCAGTTTTAGGCTGGGGGCCTACAATGAGCAGTTCTTC.